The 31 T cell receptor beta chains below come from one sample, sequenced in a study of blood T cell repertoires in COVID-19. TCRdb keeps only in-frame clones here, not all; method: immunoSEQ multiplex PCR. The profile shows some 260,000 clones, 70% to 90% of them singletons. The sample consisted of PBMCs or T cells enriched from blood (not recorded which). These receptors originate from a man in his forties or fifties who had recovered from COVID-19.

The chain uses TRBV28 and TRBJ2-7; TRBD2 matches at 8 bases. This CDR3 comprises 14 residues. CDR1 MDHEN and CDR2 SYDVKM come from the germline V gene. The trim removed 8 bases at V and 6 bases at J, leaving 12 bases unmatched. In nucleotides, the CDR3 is TGTGCCAGCGCGGACGGGGGGGGACGGGCCGAGCAGTACTTC. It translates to CASADGGGRAEQYF.

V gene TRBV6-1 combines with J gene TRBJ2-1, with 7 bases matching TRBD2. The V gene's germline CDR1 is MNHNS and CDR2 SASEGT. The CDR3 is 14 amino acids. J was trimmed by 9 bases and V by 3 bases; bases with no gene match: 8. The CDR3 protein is CASSDSVGGGEQFF. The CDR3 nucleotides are TGTGCCAGCAGTGATTCCGTGGGCGGGGGTGAGCAGTTCTTC.

The chain's CDR3 is CASSERQGITFYEQYF. The DNA of the CDR3 is TGTGCCAGCAGTGAAAGACAGGGGATAACTTTCTACGAGCAGTACTTC. This chain connects TRBV6-1 to TRBJ2-7; 8 bases are shared with TRBD1. This CDR3 comprises 16 residues. Germline-derived CDR1 and CDR2 are MNHNS and SASEGT. Trimming at V came to 2 bases and at J to 3 bases, leaving 9 bases not matched to a gene.

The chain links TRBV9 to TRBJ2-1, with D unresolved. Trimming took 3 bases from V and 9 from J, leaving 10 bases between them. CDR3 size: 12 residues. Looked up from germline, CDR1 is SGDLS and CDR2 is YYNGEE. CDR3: CASSAPLSEQFF. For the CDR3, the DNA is TGTGCCAGCAGCGCCCCCCTCAGTGAGCAGTTCTTC.

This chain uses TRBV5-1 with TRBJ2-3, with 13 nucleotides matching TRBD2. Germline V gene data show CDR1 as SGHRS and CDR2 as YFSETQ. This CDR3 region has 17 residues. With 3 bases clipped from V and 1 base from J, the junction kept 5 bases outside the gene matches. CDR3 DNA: TGCGCCAGCAGCTCCGGGACTAGCGGGATCGGCACAGATACGCAGTATTTT. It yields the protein CASSSGTSGIGTDTQYF.

For the CDR3, the DNA is TGCACCAGCAGCCAATCGGGACAGGGGGTGAACTATGGCTACACCTTC. This sequence encodes CTSSQSGQGVNYGYTF. The chain links TRBV1 to TRBJ1-2; the table's D call of TRBD1 was not tested on the DNA. TRBV1 is a pseudogene segment. The CDR3 spans 16 residues.

The CDR3 sequence: CAQSHSGGTSYNEQFF. The CDR3 bases are TGTGCCCAGAGTCATAGCGGGGGGACCTCCTACAATGAGCAGTTCTTC. The V gene is TRBV30, the J gene TRBJ2-1, with TRBD2 matching over 10 bases. The CDR3 spans 16 residues. The junction had 10 bases not matched to a gene; V was cut back by 8 bases and J by 0 bases. CDR1 and CDR2 from the germline V gene are GTSNPN and SVGIG (reference sequence).

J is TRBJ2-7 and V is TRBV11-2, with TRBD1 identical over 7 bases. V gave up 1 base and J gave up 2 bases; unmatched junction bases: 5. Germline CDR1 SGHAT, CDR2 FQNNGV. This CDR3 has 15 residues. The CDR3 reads CASSLATGSPYEQYF. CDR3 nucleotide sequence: TGTGCCAGCAGCTTAGCGACAGGGTCTCCCTACGAGCAGTACTTC.

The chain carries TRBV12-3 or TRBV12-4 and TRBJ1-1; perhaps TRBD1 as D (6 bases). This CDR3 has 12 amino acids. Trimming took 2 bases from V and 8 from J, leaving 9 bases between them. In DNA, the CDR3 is TGTGCCAGCAGTTTAAGGGGGTTGGAAGCTTTCTTT. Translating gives CASSLRGLEAFF.

The CDR3 region is CACTADSNQPQHF. Here the CDR3 DNA reads TGTGCCTGTACAGCGGATAGCAATCAGCCCCAGCATTTT. The chain links TRBV30 to TRBJ1-5; no firm D call. The CDR3 contains 13 residues. The ends were cut back, 6 bases at V and 0 bases at J, with 9 bases in the middle. Germline CDR1 GTSNPN, CDR2 SVGIG (reference sequence).

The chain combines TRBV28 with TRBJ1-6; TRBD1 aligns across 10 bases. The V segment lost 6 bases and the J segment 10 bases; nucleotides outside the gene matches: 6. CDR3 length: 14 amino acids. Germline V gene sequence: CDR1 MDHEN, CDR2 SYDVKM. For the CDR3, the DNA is TGTGCCAGCAGATGGACAGGGGGTGGATCACCCCTCCACTTT. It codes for CASRWTGGGSPLHF. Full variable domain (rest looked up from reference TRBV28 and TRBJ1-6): DVKVTQSSRYLVKRTGEKVFLECVQDMDHENMFWYRQDPGLGLRLIYFSYDVKMKEKGDIPEGYSVSREKKERFSLILESASTNQTSMYLCASRWTGGGSPLHFGNGTRLTVT.

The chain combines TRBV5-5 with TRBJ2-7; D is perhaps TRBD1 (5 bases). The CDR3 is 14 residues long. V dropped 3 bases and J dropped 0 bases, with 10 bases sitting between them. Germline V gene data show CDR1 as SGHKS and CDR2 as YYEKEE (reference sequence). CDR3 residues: CASSWGRASYEQYF. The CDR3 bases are TGTGCCAGCAGCTGGGGCCGGGCCTCCTACGAGCAGTACTTC. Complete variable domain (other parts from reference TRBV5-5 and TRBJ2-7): DAGVTQSPTHLIKTRGQQVTLRCSPISGHKSVSWYQQVLGQGPQFIFQYYEKEERGRGNFPDRFSARQFPNYSSELNVNALLLGDSALYLCASSWGRASYEQYFGPGTRLTVT.

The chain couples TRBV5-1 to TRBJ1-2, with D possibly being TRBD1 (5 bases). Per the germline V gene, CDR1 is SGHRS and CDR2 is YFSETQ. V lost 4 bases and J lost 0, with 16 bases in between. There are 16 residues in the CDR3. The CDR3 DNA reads TGCGCCAGCAGCCAGGCGCAGGGACTAGCTAACTATGGCTACACCTTC. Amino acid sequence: CASSQAQGLANYGYTF.

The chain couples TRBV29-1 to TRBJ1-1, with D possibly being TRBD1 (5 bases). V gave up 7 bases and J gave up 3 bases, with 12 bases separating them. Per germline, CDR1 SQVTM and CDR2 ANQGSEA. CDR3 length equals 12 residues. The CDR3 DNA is TGCAGCGCCGAGTGGGGGGACACTGAAGCTTTCTTT. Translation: CSAEWGDTEAFF.

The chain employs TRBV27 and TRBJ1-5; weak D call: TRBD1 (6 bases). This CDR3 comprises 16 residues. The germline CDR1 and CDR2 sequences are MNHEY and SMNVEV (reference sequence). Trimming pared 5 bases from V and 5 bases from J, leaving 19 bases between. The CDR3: CASSVRGGEDDQPQHF. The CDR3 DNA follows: TGTGCCAGCAGTGTCCGAGGGGGGGAAGATGATCAGCCCCAGCATTTT.

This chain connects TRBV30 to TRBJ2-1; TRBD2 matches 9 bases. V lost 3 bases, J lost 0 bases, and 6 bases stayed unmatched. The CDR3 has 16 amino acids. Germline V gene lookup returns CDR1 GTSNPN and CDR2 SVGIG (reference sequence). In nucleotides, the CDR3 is TGTGCCTGGAGCCTAGCGGGATCCGGCTCCTACAATGAGCAGTTCTTC. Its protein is CAWSLAGSGSYNEQFF.

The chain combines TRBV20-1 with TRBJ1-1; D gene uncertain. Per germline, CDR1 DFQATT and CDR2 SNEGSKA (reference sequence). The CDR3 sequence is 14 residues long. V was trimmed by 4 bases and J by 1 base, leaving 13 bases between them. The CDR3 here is CSATDRDKNTEAFF. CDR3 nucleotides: TGCAGTGCTACTGATAGAGACAAGAACACTGAAGCTTTCTTT.

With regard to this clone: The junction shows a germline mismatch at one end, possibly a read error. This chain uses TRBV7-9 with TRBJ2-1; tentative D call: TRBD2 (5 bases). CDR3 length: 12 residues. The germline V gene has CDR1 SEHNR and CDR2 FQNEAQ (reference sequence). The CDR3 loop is CASSPPGILQLF. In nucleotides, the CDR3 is TGTGCCAGCAGCCCCCCGGGAATCCTACAGCTCTTC.

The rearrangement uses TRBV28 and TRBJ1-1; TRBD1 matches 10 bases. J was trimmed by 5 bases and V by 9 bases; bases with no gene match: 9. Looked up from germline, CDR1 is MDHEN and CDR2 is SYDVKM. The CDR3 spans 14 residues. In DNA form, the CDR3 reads TGTGCCAGTATACCGGGACAGGGGAAGACTGAAGCTTTCTTT. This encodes CASIPGQGKTEAFF.

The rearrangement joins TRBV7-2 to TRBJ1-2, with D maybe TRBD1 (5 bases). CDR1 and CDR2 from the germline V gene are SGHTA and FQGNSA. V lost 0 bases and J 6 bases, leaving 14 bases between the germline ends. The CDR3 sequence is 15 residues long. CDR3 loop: CASSLAGSGLNGYTF. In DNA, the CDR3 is TGTGCCAGCAGCTTAGCGGGATCAGGGTTGAATGGCTACACCTTC.

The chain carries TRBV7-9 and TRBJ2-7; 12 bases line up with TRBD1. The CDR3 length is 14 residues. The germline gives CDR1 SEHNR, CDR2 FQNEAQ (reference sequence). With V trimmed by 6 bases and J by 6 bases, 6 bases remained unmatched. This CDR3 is CASSSRDRGREQYF. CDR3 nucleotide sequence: TGTGCCAGCAGTTCCCGGGACAGGGGGCGCGAGCAGTACTTC.

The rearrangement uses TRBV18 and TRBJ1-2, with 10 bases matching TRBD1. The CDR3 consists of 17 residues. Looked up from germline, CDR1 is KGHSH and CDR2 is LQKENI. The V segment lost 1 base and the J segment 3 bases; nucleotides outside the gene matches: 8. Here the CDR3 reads CASSPLSVGTGDYGYTF. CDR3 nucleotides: TGTGCCAGCTCACCACTATCTGTCGGGACAGGGGACTATGGCTACACCTTC.

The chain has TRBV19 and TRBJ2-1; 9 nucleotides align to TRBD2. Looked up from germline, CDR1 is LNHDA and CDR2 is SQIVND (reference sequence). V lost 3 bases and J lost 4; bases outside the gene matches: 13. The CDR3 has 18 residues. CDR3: CASSMREAGGPLYNEQFF. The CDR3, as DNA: TGTGCCAGTAGTATGAGAGAAGCGGGGGGACCTTTATACAATGAGCAGTTCTTC.

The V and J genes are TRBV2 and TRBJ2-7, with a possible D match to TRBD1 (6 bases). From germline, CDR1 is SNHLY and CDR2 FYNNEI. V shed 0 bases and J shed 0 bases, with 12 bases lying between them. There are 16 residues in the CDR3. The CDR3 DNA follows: TGTGCCAGCAGTGAAGCGCTTCGGACAGTCTCCTACGAGCAGTACTTC. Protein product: CASSEALRTVSYEQYF.

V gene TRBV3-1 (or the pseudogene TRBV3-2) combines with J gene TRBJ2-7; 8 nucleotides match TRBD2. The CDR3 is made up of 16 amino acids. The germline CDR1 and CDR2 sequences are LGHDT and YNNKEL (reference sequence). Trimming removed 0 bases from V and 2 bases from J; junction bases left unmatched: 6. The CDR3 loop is CASSQDRRGGTYEQYF. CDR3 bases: TGTGCCAGCAGCCAAGATCGACGCGGGGGGACCTACGAGCAGTACTTC.

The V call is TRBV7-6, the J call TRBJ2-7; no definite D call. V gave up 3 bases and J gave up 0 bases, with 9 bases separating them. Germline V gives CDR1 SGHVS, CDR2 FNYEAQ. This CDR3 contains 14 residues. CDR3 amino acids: CASSFRSSSYEQYF. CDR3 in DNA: TGTGCCAGCAGCTTTCGATCTAGCTCCTACGAGCAGTACTTC.

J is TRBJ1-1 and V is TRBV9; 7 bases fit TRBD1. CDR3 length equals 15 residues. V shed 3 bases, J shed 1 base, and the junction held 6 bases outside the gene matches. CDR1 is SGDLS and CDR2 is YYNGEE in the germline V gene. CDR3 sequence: CASSAQGGPNTEAFF. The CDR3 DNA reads TGTGCCAGCAGCGCTCAGGGGGGTCCGAACACTGAAGCTTTCTTT.

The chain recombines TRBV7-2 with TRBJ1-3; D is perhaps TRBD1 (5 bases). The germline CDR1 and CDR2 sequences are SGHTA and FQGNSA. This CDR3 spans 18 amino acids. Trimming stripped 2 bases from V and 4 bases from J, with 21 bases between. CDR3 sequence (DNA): TGTGCCAGCAGCTTAAACCTACTCGGGCCCGGGGGAGGAAACACCATATATTTT. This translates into CASSLNLLGPGGGNTIYF.

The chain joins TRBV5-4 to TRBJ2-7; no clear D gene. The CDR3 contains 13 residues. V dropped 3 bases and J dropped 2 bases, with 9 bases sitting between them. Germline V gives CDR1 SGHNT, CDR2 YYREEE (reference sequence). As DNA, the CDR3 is TGTGCCAGCAGCTCTACCCCCCCCTACGAGCAGTACTTC. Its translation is CASSSTPPYEQYF.

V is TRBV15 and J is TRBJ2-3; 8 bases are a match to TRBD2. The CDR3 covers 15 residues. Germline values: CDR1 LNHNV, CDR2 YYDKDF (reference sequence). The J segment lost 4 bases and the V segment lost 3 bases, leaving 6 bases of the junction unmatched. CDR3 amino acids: CATSRYLGGADTQYF. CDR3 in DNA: TGTGCCACCAGCAGGTACCTCGGGGGGGCAGATACGCAGTATTTT.

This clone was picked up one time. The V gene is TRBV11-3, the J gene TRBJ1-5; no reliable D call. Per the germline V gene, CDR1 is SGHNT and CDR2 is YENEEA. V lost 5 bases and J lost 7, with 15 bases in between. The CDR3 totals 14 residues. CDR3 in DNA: TGTGCCAGCAGCCGTAGGGAGAGGTACCAGCCCCAGCATTTT. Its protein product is CASSRRERYQPQHF.